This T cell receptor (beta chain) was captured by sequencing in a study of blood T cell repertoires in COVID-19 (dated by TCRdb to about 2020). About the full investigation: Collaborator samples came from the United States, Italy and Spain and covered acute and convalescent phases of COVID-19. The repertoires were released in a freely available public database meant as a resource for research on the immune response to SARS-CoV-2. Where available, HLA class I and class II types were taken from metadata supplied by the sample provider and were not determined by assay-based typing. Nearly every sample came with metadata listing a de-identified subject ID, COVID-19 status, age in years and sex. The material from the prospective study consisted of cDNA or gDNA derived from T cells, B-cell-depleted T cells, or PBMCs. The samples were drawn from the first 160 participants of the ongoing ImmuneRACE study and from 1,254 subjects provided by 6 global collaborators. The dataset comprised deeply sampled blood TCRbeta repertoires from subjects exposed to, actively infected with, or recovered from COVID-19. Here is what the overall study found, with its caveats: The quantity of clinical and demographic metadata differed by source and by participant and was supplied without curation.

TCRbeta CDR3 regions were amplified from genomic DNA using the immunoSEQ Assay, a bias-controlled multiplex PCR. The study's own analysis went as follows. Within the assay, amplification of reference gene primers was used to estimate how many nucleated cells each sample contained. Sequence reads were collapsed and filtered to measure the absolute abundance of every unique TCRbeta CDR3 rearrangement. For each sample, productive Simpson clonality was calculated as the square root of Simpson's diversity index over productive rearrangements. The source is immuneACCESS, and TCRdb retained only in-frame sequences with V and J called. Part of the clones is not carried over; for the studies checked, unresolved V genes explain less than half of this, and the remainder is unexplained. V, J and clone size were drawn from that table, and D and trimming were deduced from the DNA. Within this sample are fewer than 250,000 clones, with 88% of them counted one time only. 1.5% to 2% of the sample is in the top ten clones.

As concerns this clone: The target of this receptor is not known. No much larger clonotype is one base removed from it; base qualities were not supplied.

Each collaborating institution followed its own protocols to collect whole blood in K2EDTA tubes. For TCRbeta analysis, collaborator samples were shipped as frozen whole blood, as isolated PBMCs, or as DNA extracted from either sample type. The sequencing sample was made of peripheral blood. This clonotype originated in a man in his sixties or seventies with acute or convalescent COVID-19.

The nucleotide sequence reads TGTGCCAGCAGCCCCTATTTACAGGGGGCAGGAGAGACCCAGTACTTC. This encodes CASSPYLQGAGETQYF. In this chain, TRBV5-4 is recombined with TRBJ2-5; 9 central nucleotides agree with TRBD1. From V the trimming removes 4 bases and from J it removes 4 bases, while the gene matches leave 11 bases of the junction unaccounted for. Measured from the cysteine to the phenylalanine, the CDR3 is 16 residues long. Just the 48-base CDR3 DNA is kept, in frame starting at base 1. The germline V gene (reference sequence) supplies CDR1 SGHNT and CDR2 YYREEE.